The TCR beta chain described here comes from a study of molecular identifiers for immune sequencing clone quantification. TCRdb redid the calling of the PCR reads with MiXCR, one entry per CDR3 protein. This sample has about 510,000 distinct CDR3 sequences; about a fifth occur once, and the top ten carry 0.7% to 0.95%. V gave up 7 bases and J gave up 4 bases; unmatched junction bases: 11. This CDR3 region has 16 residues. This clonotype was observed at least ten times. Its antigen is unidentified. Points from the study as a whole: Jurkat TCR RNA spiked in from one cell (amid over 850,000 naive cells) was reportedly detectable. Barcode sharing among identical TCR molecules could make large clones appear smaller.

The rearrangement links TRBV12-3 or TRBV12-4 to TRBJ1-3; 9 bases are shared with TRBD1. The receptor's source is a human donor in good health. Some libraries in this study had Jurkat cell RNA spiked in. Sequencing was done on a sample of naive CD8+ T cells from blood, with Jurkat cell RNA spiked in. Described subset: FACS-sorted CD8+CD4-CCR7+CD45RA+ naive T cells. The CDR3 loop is CASTPTGTGNGNTIYF. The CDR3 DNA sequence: TGTGCCAGCACCCCAACGGGGACAGGGAACGGAAACACCATATATTTT.